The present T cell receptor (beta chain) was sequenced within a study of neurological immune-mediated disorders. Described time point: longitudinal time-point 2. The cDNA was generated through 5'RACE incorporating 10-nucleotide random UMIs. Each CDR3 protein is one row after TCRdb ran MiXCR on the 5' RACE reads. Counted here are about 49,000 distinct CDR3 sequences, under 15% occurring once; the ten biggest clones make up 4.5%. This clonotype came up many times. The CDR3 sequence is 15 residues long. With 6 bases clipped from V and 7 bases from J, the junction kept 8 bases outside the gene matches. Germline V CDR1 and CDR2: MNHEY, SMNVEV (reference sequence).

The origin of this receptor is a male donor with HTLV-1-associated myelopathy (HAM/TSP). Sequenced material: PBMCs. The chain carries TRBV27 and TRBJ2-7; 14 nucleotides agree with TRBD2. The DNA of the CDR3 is TGTGCCAGCAGCCAGACTAGCGGGGGGGCTGGTGAGCAGTACTTC. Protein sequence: CASSQTSGGAGEQYF.